Below, 13 T cell receptor beta chains from the same sample are listed, as sequenced in a study of OX40 agonist ivuxolimab in advanced cancers. Some clones are missing from TCRdb's copy, which holds only in-frame ones; the method was immunoSEQ multiplex PCR. The sample lists approximately 97,000 clones; roughly 90% were seen once. The specimen was CD4+ or CD8+ T cells sorted from blood, collected in a trial of the OX40 agonist ivuxolimab. The receptors were gathered from an adult with an advanced solid tumor such as melanoma, head and neck, liver or kidney cancer.

This chain joins TRBV29-1 and TRBJ2-7; D gene ambiguous. The CDR3 totals 11 residues. CDR1 is SQVTM, CDR2 ANQGSEA, per germline. V was pared by 4 bases and J by 3 bases, with 7 bases between. The CDR3 here is CSVGHVYEQYF. In DNA, the CDR3 is TGCAGCGTTGGACATGTCTACGAGCAGTACTTC.

The chain carries TRBV30 and TRBJ1-2; tentative D call: TRBD1 (5 bases). Trimming took 8 bases from V and 1 from J, leaving 11 bases between them. The CDR3 length is 12 residues. In germline, CDR1 is GTSNPN, CDR2 SVGIG (reference sequence). CDR3 DNA sequence: TGTGCCGGGTCGGGGGTTAACTATGGCTACACCTTC. Residues: CAGSGVNYGYTF. The entire variable domain, with the rest obtained from reference TRBV30 and TRBJ1-2, is as follows: SQTIHQWPATLVQPVGSPLSLECTVEGTSNPNLYWYRQAAGRGLQLLFYSVGIGQISSEVPQNLSASRPQDRQFILSSKKLLLSDSGFYLCAGSGVNYGYTFGSGTRLTVV.

The V gene is TRBV5-1, the J gene TRBJ2-3; 11 nucleotides agree with TRBD2. CDR3 size: 14 residues. Germline V gives CDR1 SGHRS, CDR2 YFSETQ. Losses at the gene ends were 5 bases for V and 3 bases for J; bases not matched to a gene: 2. Written as DNA, the CDR3 is TGCGCCAGCAGAGGGACTAGCGGAACAGATACGCAGTATTTT. Residues: CASRGTSGTDTQYF.

Here the CDR3 DNA reads TGTGCCAGCAGCGTCGGGGGGCTCTTTGACGAGCAGTACTTC. Amino acids: CASSVGGLFDEQYF. J is TRBJ2-7 and V is TRBV9; D might be TRBD2 (7 bases). CDR3 length: 14 residues. Trimming stripped 2 bases from V and 5 bases from J, with 14 bases between. Germline CDR1 SGDLS, CDR2 YYNGEE. Full variable domain (rest looked up from reference TRBV9 and TRBJ2-7): DSGVTQTPKHLITATGQRVTLRCSPRSGDLSVYWYQQSLDQGLQFLIQYYNGEERAKGNILERFSAQQFPDLHSELNLSSLELGDSALYFCASSVGGLFDEQYFGPGTRLTVT.

This clone has only one observation. This rearrangement joins TRBV7-9 to TRBJ1-2; D might be TRBD1 (6 bases). The germline CDR1 and CDR2 sequences are SEHNR and FQNEAQ (reference sequence). CDR3 length equals 15 residues. V was cut by 0 bases and J by 7 bases, with 15 bases left in between. The CDR3 here is CASSLAGGAVGGYTF. For the CDR3, the DNA is TGTGCCAGCAGCTTAGCCGGGGGCGCCGTGGGTGGCTACACCTTC.

The chain recombines TRBV19 with TRBJ1-1, with D hard to call. The CDR3 covers 15 residues. V was clipped by 4 bases and J by 6 bases, with 18 bases between them. The germline gives CDR1 LNHDA, CDR2 SQIVND (reference sequence). CDR3 DNA sequence: TGTGCCAGTAGTAAGTTTTCGGCAGGCTCGCCTGAAGCTTTCTTT. Amino acid sequence: CASSKFSAGSPEAFF.

The rearrangement uses TRBV9 and TRBJ2-6; no clear D gene. The V end was cut by 1 base, the J end by 0 bases, with 2 bases between. The CDR3 runs 14 residues. From germline, CDR1 is SGDLS and CDR2 YYNGEE. CDR3 region: CASSVSSGANVLTF. The CDR3 bases are TGTGCCAGCAGCGTAAGCTCTGGGGCCAACGTCCTGACTTTC.

The genes are TRBV11-1 and TRBJ2-1; 11 nucleotides line up with TRBD2. V lost 9 bases, J lost 2 bases, and 0 bases stayed unmatched. CDR1 SGHAT and CDR2 FQDESV come from the germline V gene (reference sequence). CDR3 length: 13 residues. CDR3 bases: TGTGCCAGTAGCGGGAGGGCCTACAATGAGCAGTTCTTC. Its protein product is CASSGRAYNEQFF.

The chain is built from TRBV30 and TRBJ1-5, with 8 bases matching TRBD1. V was clipped by 2 bases and J by 5 bases; unmatched bases: 2. CDR1 and CDR2 (germline): GTSNPN, SVGIG (reference sequence). The CDR3 consists of 13 residues. CDR3 protein: CAWSLTGDQPQHF. The DNA of the CDR3 is TGTGCCTGGAGTTTGACAGGGGATCAGCCCCAGCATTTT.

The chain links TRBV18 to TRBJ2-2, with D unclear. Germline loops: CDR1 KGHSH, CDR2 LQKENI. Trimming stripped 0 bases from V and 0 bases from J, with 17 bases between. CDR3 length: 19 amino acids. DNA for the CDR3: TGTGCCAGCTCACCACCAACCCGGAGACAAGCAGCGAACACCGGGGAGCTGTTTTTT. It is translated as CASSPPTRRQAANTGELFF. Filled out from reference TRBV18 and TRBJ2-2, the complete variable domain reads NAGVMQNPRHLVRRRGQEARLRCSPMKGHSHVYWYRQLPEEGLKFMVYLQKENIIDESGMPKERFSAEFPKEGPSILRIQQVVRGDSAAYFCASSPPTRRQAANTGELFFGEGSRLTVL.

The chain couples TRBV9 to TRBJ1-2, with D tentatively TRBD1 (5 bases). The germline gives CDR1 SGDLS, CDR2 YYNGEE. V was pared by 4 bases and J by 0 bases, with 7 bases between. CDR3 length: 13 amino acids. The CDR3 region has the DNA TGTGCCAGCAGCCCGACAGCTAACTATGGCTACACCTTC. This sequence encodes CASSPTANYGYTF. Supplemented by reference TRBV9 and TRBJ1-2, the full variable domain reads DSGVTQTPKHLITATGQRVTLRCSPRSGDLSVYWYQQSLDQGLQFLIQYYNGEERAKGNILERFSAQQFPDLHSELNLSSLELGDSALYFCASSPTANYGYTFGSGTRLTVV.

The genes are TRBV6-5 and TRBJ1-3; 9 positions agree with TRBD1. There are 13 residues in the CDR3. The V gene's germline CDR1 is MNHEY and CDR2 SVGAGI. Unmatched junction bases numbered 4, after V lost 5 bases and J lost 8 bases. CDR3 bases: TGTGCCAGCAGTATACAGGGGGCGGACACCATATATTTT. Protein product: CASSIQGADTIYF.

V usage is TRBV30 and J usage is TRBJ1-1; D is possibly TRBD1 (5 bases). Germline V CDR1 and CDR2: GTSNPN, SVGIG (reference sequence). The V end lost 1 base, the J end lost 1 base, and 10 bases lay between the germline ends. This CDR3 spans 14 amino acids. The chain's CDR3 is CAWSETAWNTEAFF. The CDR3 DNA sequence: TGTGCCTGGAGTGAGACAGCCTGGAACACTGAAGCTTTCTTT.